This entry is about one T cell receptor beta chain. No antigen is known for it. This sample is part of a study of neurological immune-mediated disorders. Study findings and constraints: Sharing of CDR3 amino acid sequences among expanded clones across subjects was absent, suggesting private repertoires in all groups. The phylogenetic placement of 18 of 34 multiple sclerosis patients' repertoires in one related-CDR3 cluster constitutes a possible signature.

The cDNA came from 5'RACE with 10-nucleotide random UMIs. In TCRdb, the 5' RACE reads were re-called with MiXCR into one record per CDR3 protein. The table records 50,000 to 65,000 distinct CDR3 sequences, more than 4% of them present only once. Germline V lookup: CDR1 LNHNV, CDR2 YYDKDF (reference sequence). V dropped 3 bases and J dropped 3 bases, with 5 bases sitting between them. The CDR3 is 13 amino acids. This sequence joins TRBV15 and TRBJ1-4; D remains unclear. Sequencing was performed on PBMCs. This TCR came from a woman between 50 and 59 years old with multiple sclerosis. This chain's CDR3 is CATSRTPNEKLFF. CDR3 sequence (DNA): TGTGCCACCAGCAGGACACCTAATGAAAAACTGTTTTTT.